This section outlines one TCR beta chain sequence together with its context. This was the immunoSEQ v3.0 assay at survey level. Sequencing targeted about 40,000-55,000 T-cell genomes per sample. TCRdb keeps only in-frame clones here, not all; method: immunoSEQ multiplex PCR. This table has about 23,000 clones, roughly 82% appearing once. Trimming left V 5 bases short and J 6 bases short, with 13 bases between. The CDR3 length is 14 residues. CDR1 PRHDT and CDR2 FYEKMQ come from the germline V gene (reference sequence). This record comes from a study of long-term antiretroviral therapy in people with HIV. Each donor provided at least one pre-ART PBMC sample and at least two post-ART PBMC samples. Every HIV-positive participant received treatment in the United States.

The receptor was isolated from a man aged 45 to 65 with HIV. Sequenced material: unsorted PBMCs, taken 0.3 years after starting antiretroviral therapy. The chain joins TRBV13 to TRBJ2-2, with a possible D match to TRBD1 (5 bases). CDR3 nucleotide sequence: TGTGCCAGCAGCCTGCAGGGTTCAGCCGGGGAGCTGTTTTTT. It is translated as CASSLQGSAGELFF.